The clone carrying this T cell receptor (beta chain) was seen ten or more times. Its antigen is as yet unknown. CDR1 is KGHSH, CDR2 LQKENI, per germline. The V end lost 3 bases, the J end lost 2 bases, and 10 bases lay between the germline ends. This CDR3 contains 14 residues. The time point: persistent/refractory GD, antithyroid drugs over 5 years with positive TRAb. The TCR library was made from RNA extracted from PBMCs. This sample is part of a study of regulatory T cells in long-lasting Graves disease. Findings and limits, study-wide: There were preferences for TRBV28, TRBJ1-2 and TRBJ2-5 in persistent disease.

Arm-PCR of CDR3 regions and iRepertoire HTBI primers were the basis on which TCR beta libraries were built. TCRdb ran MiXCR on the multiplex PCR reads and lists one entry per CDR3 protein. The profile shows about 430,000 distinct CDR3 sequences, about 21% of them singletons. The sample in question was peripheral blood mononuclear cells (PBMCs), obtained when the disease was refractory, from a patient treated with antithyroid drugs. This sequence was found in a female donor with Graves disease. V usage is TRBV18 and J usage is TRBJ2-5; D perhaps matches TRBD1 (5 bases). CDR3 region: CASSPGHAQETQYF. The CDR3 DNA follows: TGTGCCAGCTCACCCGGACACGCGCAAGAGACCCAGTACTTC.